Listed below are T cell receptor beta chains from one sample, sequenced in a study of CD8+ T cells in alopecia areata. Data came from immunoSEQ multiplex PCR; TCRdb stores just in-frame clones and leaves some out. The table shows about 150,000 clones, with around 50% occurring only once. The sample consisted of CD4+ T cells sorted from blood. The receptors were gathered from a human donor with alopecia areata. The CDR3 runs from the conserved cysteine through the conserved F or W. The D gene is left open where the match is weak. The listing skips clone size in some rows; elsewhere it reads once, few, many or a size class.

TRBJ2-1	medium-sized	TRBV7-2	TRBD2	TGTGCCAGCAGCTTGGGGGGGACTAGCGGGTCTAATGAGCAGTTCTTC	CASSLGGTSGSNEQFF
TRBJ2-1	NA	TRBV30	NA	TGTGCCTGGAGCCGGACTAACAATGAGCAGTTCTTC	CAWSRTNNEQFF
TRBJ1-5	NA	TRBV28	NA	TGTGCCAGCAGTTTAGAGGGTAGTCAGCCCCAGCATTTT	CASSLEGSQPQHF
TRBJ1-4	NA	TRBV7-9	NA	TGTGCCAGCGGGGAAGCGACGGGAACGGGAACTAATGAAAAACTGTTTTTT	CASGEATGTGTNEKLFF
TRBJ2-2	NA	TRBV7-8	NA	TGTGCCAGCAGCTTCGTGGCGAACACCGGGGAGCTGTTTTTT	CASSFVANTGELFF
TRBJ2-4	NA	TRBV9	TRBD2	TGTGCCAGCAGCCAGGATCTAGCGGGAGAGGTGACCAAAAACATTCAGTACTTC	CASSQDLAGEVTKNIQYF
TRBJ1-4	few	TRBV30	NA	TGTGCCTGGATTCGCGACAGTTTGGTAAAACTGTTTTTT	CAWIRDSLVKLFF
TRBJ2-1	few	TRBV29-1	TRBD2	TGCAGCGTTGGGATTAGCGGGAGGCGGGAGCAGTTCTTC	CSVGISGRREQFF
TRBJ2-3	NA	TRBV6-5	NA	TGTGCCAGCAGTTCCAATCTTGGCACAGATACGCAGTATTTT	CASSSNLGTDTQYF
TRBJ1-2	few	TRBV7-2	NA	TGTGCCAGCAGCTTGGAAGCCAACTATGGCTACACCTTC	CASSLEANYGYTF
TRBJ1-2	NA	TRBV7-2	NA	TGTGCCAGCAGCTTAGAGGGAGGAGATGGCTACACCTTC	CASSLEGGDGYTF
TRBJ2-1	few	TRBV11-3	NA	TGTGCCAGCAGCTTAGGGCAGGGGTCCCGAGGAAGGTACAATGAGCAGTTCTTC	CASSLGQGSRGRYNEQFF
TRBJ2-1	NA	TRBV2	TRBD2	TGTGCCAGCAGTGCCAGCGGGAGCTCCTACAATGAGCAGTTCTTC	CASSASGSSYNEQFF
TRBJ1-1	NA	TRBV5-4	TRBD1	TGTGCCAGCAGCCCGGGACAGACTGAAGCTTTCTTT	CASSPGQTEAFF
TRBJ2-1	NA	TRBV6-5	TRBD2	TGTGCCAGCAGTTACTCCCTAGCGGGAGGATATGAGCAGTTCTTC	CASSYSLAGGYEQFF
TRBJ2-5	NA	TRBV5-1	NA	TGCGCCAGCAGCGGGGGGACGCGGGAGACCCAGTACTTC	CASSGGTRETQYF
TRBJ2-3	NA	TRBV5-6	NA	TGTGCCAGCAGCTGGGGAGTTGCAGATACGCAGTATTTT	CASSWGVADTQYF
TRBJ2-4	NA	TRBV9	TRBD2	TGTGCCAGCAGCGCCCGGGGGGACGGACTAAAAAACATTCAGTACTTC	CASSARGDGLKNIQYF
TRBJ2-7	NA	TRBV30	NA	TGTGCCTCCTCTTCCCATCCGCGACAGGAGACGGGGGGCTACCCCTACGAGCAGTACTTC	CASSSHPRQETGGYPYEQYF
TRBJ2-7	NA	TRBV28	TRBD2	TGTGCCAGCAGTTCCATAGCGGGAGGTCACACCTACGAGCAGTACTTC	CASSSIAGGHTYEQYF
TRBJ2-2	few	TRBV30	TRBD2	TGTGCCTGGCGGGGGACTAGCTACACCGGGGAGCTGTTTTTT	CAWRGTSYTGELFF
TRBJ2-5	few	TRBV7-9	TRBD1	TGTGCCAGCAGCACTTGGACAGGGAAGACCCTCGGGACCCAGTACTTC	CASSTWTGKTLGTQYF
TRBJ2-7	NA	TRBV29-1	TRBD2	TGCAGCGTTGAGGGGACTAGTCCTTACGAGCAGTACTTC	CSVEGTSPYEQYF
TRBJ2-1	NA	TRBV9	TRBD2	TGTGCCAGCAGCGTAGGACTAGCGGATTACAATGAGCAGTTCTTC	CASSVGLADYNEQFF
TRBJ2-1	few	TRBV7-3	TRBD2	TGTGCCAGCAGCATATTAGCGGGACTCCCTTACAATGAGCAGTTCTTC	CASSILAGLPYNEQFF
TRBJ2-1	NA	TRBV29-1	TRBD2	TGCAGCGCACTCCCACGGGGGCGGGAGGGGTTTATCACCTACAATGAGCAGTTCTTC	CSALPRGREGFITYNEQFF
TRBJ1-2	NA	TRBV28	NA	TGTGCCAGCAGTTCAGGAGGCTATGGCTACACCTTC	CASSSGGYGYTF
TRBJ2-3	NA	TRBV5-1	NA	TGCGCCAGCAGCTTCTTGCCGGGACTCGACACAGATACGCAGTATTTT	CASSFLPGLDTDTQYF
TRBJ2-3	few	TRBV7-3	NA	TGTGCCAGCAGCTTGGCACCTTCCACAGATACGCAGTATTTT	CASSLAPSTDTQYF
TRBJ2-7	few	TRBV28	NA	TGTGCCGCAGAGAAGAGGACCAGGGTAACCTACGAGCAGTACTTC	CAAEKRTRVTYEQYF
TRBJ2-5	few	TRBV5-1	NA	TGCGCCAGCAGCAGTCAGCCGACCCAAGAGACCCAGTACTTC	CASSSQPTQETQYF
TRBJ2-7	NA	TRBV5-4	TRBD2	TGTGCCAGCAGCTTGTTTCTAGCGGGAGAGGGCGAGCAGTACTTC	CASSLFLAGEGEQYF
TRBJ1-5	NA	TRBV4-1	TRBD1	TGCGCCAGCAGCCAAGACGGGACAGGGGATCAGCCCCAGCATTTT	CASSQDGTGDQPQHF
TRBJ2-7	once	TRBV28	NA	TGTGCCAGCAGTCCTCGCGCTGAGCAGTACTTC	CASSPRAEQYF
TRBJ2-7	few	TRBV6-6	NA	TGTGCCAGCGCCGACGTCCCCGAGGCCTTGGAGCAGTACTTC	CASADVPEALEQYF
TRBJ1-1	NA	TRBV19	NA	TGTGCCAGTAGTTTGTTGGGGTTCGAAGCTTTCTTT	CASSLLGFEAFF
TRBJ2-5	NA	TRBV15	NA	TGTGCCACCAGCAGCTTTCGGCAGGAGACCCAGTACTTC	CATSSFRQETQYF
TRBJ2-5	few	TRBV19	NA	TGTGCCAGTAGTTCATCAGGACAGGTGGGGGGGACCCAGTACTTC	CASSSSGQVGGTQYF
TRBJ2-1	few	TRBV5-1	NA	TGCGCCAGCAGCTTGGAGGCTAGCCAATTCAATGAGCAGTTCTTC	CASSLEASQFNEQFF
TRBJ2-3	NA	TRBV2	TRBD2	TGTGCCAGCAGCCTCGGGGGGAATACGCAGTATTTT	CASSLGGNTQYF
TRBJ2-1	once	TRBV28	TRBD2	TGTGCCAGCAGTGTTAGCGGGAGGGCCGCAGTTAATGAGCAGTTCTTC	CASSVSGRAAVNEQFF
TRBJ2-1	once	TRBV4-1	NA	TGCGCCAGCAGCCAAGTACCGGGTGAGCAGTTCTTC	CASSQVPGEQFF
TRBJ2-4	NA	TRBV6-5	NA	TGTGCCAGCAGTTACTCATCCAACCTAGCCAAAAACATTCAGTACTTC	CASSYSSNLAKNIQYF
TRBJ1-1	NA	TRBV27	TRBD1	TGTGCCAGCAGTTTACCGGGACAGGGGGCCACTGAAGCTTTCTTT	CASSLPGQGATEAFF
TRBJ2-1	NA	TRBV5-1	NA	TGCGCCAGCAGCTTTGACGGCCCAGGTGAGCAGTTCTTC	CASSFDGPGEQFF
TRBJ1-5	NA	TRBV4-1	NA	TGCGCCAGCAGCCAAACCATCCTATGGGGCAATCAGCCCCAGCATTTT	CASSQTILWGNQPQHF
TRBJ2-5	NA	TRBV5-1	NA	TGCGCCAGCAGCTTGGGCCAGGGAGAGACCCAGTACTTC	CASSLGQGETQYF
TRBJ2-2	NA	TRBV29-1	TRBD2	TGCAGCGTTGGTAGTCGGCTAGCGGGTCAGGGCGGCGGGGAGCTGTTTTTT	CSVGSRLAGQGGGELFF
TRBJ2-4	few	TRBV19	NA	TGTGCCAGTAGTACCGGCCCGGACATTCTAGCCAAAAACATTCAGTACTTC	CASSTGPDILAKNIQYF
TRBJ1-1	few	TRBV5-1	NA	TGCGCCAGCAGCCCGGGGACGGGGAACACTGAAGCTTTCTTT	CASSPGTGNTEAFF
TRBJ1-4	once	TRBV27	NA	TGTGCCAGCAGTTCGGGAATTGAAAAACTGTTTTTT	CASSSGIEKLFF
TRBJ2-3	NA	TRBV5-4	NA	TGTGCCAGCACGGCATCCTACGGCACAGATACGCAGTATTTT	CASTASYGTDTQYF
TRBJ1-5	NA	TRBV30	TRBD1	TGTGCCTGGAGTCCCGGACAGGGCCCCTCAAATCAGCCCCAGCATTTT	CAWSPGQGPSNQPQHF